Listed here are 16 T cell receptor beta chains from one sample, sequenced in a study of blood T cells in healthy people across ages. A second PCR of 7 to 11 cycles used a sample-barcoded 5' primer and a J-beta primer mix. One entry per CDR3 protein, called by TCRdb with MiXCR from the 5' RACE reads. The sample includes approximately 730,000 distinct CDR3 sequences, roughly 45% seen only once; the top ten take 20% to 25%. The material sequenced was blood. These receptors were collected from a woman aged 55-69 years in good health.

This sequence joins TRBV13 and TRBJ1-2; tentative D call: TRBD1 (6 bases). CDR1 is PRHDT, CDR2 FYEKMQ, per germline (reference sequence). Deletions cut 5 bases from V and 4 bases from J, with 17 bases between. The CDR3 length is 15 residues. CDR3 DNA sequence: TGTGCCAGCAGCCCAACCAATCAGGGGTTCTATGGCTACACCTTC. As protein: CASSPTNQGFYGYTF.

This chain links TRBV7-9 with TRBJ2-5, with a possible D match to TRBD1 (5 bases). The CDR3 totals 17 residues. Germline V gene data show CDR1 as SEHNR and CDR2 as FQNEAQ (reference sequence). V gave up 1 base and J gave up 5 bases, with 20 bases separating them. CDR3 loop: CASSLGASGIILETQYF. CDR3 bases: TGTGCCAGCAGCTTAGGGGCGTCAGGGATTATCTTGGAGACCCAGTACTTC.

Note on this clonotype: A much larger clone lies a single base off, so this may be a read error. The V gene is TRBV12-3 or TRBV12-4, the J gene TRBJ2-1; 8 nucleotides agree with TRBD2. The CDR3 sequence is 13 residues long. The CDR3 DNA is TGTGCCAACAGTGGACTAGCAGGGAATGAGCAGTTCTTC. This translates into CANSGLAGNEQFF.

Comment on this clonotype: A much larger clone sits a single nucleotide away, making a read error possible. The chain uses TRBV7-2 and TRBJ2-1; D is uncertain. The V end was cut by 10 bases, the J end by 2 bases, with 12 bases between. The CDR3 sequence is 13 residues long. The germline V gene has CDR1 SGHTA and CDR2 FQGNSA. The CDR3 DNA reads as TGTGCCAACTCCTGGAGCCCCTACAATGAGCAGTTCTTC. Amino acid sequence: CANSWSPYNEQFF.

The V call is TRBV11-3, the J call TRBJ2-5; 7 nucleotides align to TRBD2. The CDR3 has 13 residues. In germline, CDR1 is SGHNT, CDR2 YENEEA. Losses at the gene ends were 5 bases for V and 11 bases for J; bases not matched to a gene: 11. CDR3 amino acids: CASSRGRGREQYF. The CDR3 DNA sequence: TGTGCCAGCAGCAGAGGACGTGGGAGGGAGCAGTACTTC.

As for this clonotype: The junction departs from the called germline gene at one end, perhaps through a read error. The CDR3 loop reads CASSYKGGADTQCF. The DNA for the CDR3 is TGTGCCAGCAGCTATAAGGGGGGAGCAGATACGCAGTGTTTT. This chain uses TRBV3-1 with TRBJ2-3; D possibly matches TRBD1 or TRBD2 (6 bases each). CDR1 is LGHDT, CDR2 YNNKEL, per germline (reference sequence). The CDR3 has 14 amino acids.

The CDR3 DNA reads TGTGCCAGCATCCGGGACTCAGACTACGAGCAGTACTTC. Amino acid sequence: CASIRDSDYEQYF. This chain joins TRBV28 and TRBJ2-4, with D possibly TRBD2 on 6 matching bases. The closer fit of TRBJ2-7 to the DNA end suggests the J call may be wrong. Germline CDR1 is MDHEN and CDR2 is SYDVKM. The CDR3 contains 13 residues.

On this clonotype: At one end, the junction sequence differs from germline, possibly due to a read error. The chain uses TRBV5-1 and TRBJ2-3, with 12 nucleotides matching TRBD2. The V gene's germline CDR1 is SGHRS and CDR2 YFSETQ. The CDR3 sequence is 15 residues long. CDR3: CAGSRTSGVSDTQYF. The CDR3 DNA sequence: TGCGCCGGCAGTCGGACTAGCGGGGTATCAGATACGCAGTATTTT.

Notes on this clonotype: One base away lies a much larger clone, so this may be a sequencing read error. V gene TRBV5-1 combines with J gene TRBJ2-5; no clear D gene. V lost 0 bases to trimming and J lost 5 bases, with 14 bases between them. The CDR3 covers 15 residues. Germline assignment: CDR1 SGHRS and CDR2 YFSETQ. Here the CDR3 DNA reads TGCGCCAGCAGCTTGGAACAGATCACCATGGAGACCCAGTACTTC. As protein: CASSLEQITMETQYF.

This clonotype showed up just a few times. The CDR3: CASSPVTTSKTQYF. The CDR3 bases are TGTGCCAGCAGCCCGGTCACAACCTCGAAGACCCAGTACTTC. This chain links TRBV5-5 with TRBJ2-5, with no clear D. Germline V lookup: CDR1 SGHKS, CDR2 YYEKEE (reference sequence). Trimming cost V 4 bases and J 6 bases, with 16 bases left between them. The CDR3 covers 14 residues.

The table lists this clonotype with a count of one. The chain has TRBV28 and TRBJ1-4; 8 nucleotides line up with TRBD1. Germline-derived CDR1 and CDR2 are MDHEN and SYDVKM. The ends lost 6 bases at V and 6 bases at J; junction bases unmatched: 12. The length of the CDR3 is 16 residues. The CDR3 DNA is TGTGCCAGCAGCCTTGGACAGGGCGGGGGAGATGAAAAACTGTTTTTT. Translated: CASSLGQGGGDEKLFF.

The chain joins TRBV12-5 to TRBJ2-1; unclear D gene. The CDR3 covers 13 residues. Per the germline V gene, CDR1 is LGHNT and CDR2 is FRNRAP. Trimming pared 1 base from V and 10 bases from J, leaving 11 bases between. The CDR3 nucleotides are TGTGCTAGTGGTTTGGGAGAAGGATACGAGCAGTTCTTC. Its protein product is CASGLGEGYEQFF.

As to this clonotype: This may stem from a read error, because a much larger clone lies one nucleotide away. The gene calls are TRBV9 and TRBJ2-2; D assignment may be TRBD1 or TRBD2 (5 bases each). Germline lookup yields CDR1 SGDLS and CDR2 YYNGEE. The CDR3 extends over 17 amino acids. The chain's CDR3 is CVSSVAEGLGYTGELFF. The CDR3 nucleotides are TGTGTCAGCAGCGTAGCTGAGGGGTTAGGGTACACCGGGGAGCTGTTTTTT.

This sequence joins TRBV12-3 or TRBV12-4 and TRBJ2-1; no clear D. The CDR3 is made up of 12 amino acids. With 5 bases removed from V and 15 bases from J, the gap between germline ends came to 17 bases. CDR3 DNA: TGTGCCAGCAGTACCCCGGGCCCTGGTAGGTTCTTC. Translating it yields CASSTPGPGRFF.

This clonotype was counted at least ten times. At one boundary the junction diverges from the germline segment, which might be a read error. J is TRBJ2-5 and V is TRBV7-9, with 10 nucleotides matching TRBD1. Germline lookup yields CDR1 SEHNR and CDR2 FQNEAQ (reference sequence). The CDR3 totals 13 residues. The CDR3 bases are TGCGCCAGCAGCTTGGACAGGGGGGAGACCCAGTACTTC. It encodes CASSLDRGETQYF.

The chain employs TRBV27 and TRBJ1-2, with D hard to call. The CDR3 is 14 amino acids. Germline V lookup: CDR1 MNHEY, CDR2 SMNVEV (reference sequence). The V and J ends lost 5 bases and 2 bases respectively, with 12 bases between them. Here the CDR3 reads CASSTSRTNYGYTF. CDR3 bases: TGTGCCAGCAGTACTTCCAGGACCAACTATGGCTACACCTTC.